The T cell receptor (beta chain) described here comes from a study of cytomegalovirus exposure and HLA in healthy donors. This clone has only a few counts. Other DNA sequences in this specimen translate into the identical CDR3. Primers: 60 Vbeta forward and 13 Jbeta reverse. Repertoires were generated with immunoSEQ multiplex PCR, while TCRdb's copy carries only in-frame clones and drops some. The sample contains about 160,000 clones, approximately 80% of which appear only once. Germline V gene lookup returns CDR1 SGHRS and CDR2 YFSETQ. There are 15 residues in the CDR3. Unmatched junction bases numbered 1, after V lost 1 base and J lost 1 base.

Sequencing input: PBMCs. The source of this sequence is a man aged 45-65 years in good health and CMV-seropositive. The chain carries TRBV5-1 and TRBJ2-5; 10 bases line up with TRBD2. The CDR3: CASSLSSGGQETQYF. The CDR3 bases are TGCGCCAGCAGCTTGTCTAGCGGGGGCCAAGAGACCCAGTACTTC.